The present TCR beta chain was sequenced within a study of PD-1 blockade in classical Hodgkin lymphoma (dated by TCRdb to the early 2020s). For context, the study as a whole: Nivolumab dosing was 3 mg/kg intravenously every 2 weeks, continuing until either disease progression or unacceptable toxicity. A peripheral blood immune signature of response to PD-1 blockade in classical Hodgkin lymphoma was defined using TCR beta sequencing and CyTOF.

About this clone: This clone's antigen is unknown. There are no base qualities to consult, and no much larger clone falls within one base.

The time point label here, explained by the study, means: cycle 4 day 1 (C4D1), after 6 weeks of nivolumab. All trial patients had relapsed after autologous stem cell transplantation, with cohorts A, B and C differing in prior brentuximab vedotin exposure. Magnetic negative selection with a Miltenyi CD4+ T cell isolation kit was used to purify CD4+ T cells from thawed PBMCs. A total of over 55 patients with relapsed/refractory classical Hodgkin lymphoma made up the trial cohort, and each patient's best overall response was complete response, partial response or progressive disease. Single-agent nivolumab was administered to trial patients in the multi-cohort phase II CheckMate 205 trial. An independent review committee assessed best overall response using the 2007 International Working Group response criteria. Trial PBMCs were collected just before the start of nivolumab (C1D1) and during therapy at cycle 2 day 1 and cycle 4 day 1. Peripheral blood was collected in 8 mL Vacutainer Cell Preparation Tubes, from which PBMCs were isolated by centrifugation and then cryopreserved. Purified CD4+ and CD8+ fractions were generated only in cases for which an additional PBMC sample was available. Magnetically labelled cells were removed on LS columns in a quadroMACS separator, and the flow-through was collected as the purified fraction.

The CDR3 has 13 amino acids, counting the end cysteine and phenylalanine. The read is trimmed to its CDR3 DNA, 39 bases read in frame from base 1. Per the germline V gene, SGHRS is the CDR1 and YFSETQ is the CDR2. The Qiagen DNeasy kit was used to extract genomic DNA both from unsorted PBMCs and from the negatively selected CD4+ and CD8+ fractions. TCR beta CDR3 regions were amplified by immunoSEQ multiplex PCR using primers annealing to V and J segments. A synthetic immune receptor repertoire was used to minimize amplification bias, and any remaining bias was removed computationally after sequencing. The authors' analysis ran thus. Custom Python scripts were used to quantify repertoire diversity as the Shannon entropy index. Unsorted, CD4+ and CD8+ repertoires were examined separately, except in combined analyses, for which CD4+ and CD8+ sequences were merged in silico. A clone was considered expanded if an increase in frequency of at least 2-fold after treatment relative to C1D1 was found, and a pseudocount of 0.5 was applied to clones undetected at baseline. Clones with 0 or 1 copy at C1D1 were defined as singleton clones, while clones with 2 or more copies were defined as non-singleton clones. Clones expanded in unsorted samples were annotated as CD4+, CD8+ or unknown by matching protein sequences in sorted samples from the same patient. Diversity changes from C1D1 to C4D1 were tested in paired samples using Wilcoxon tests. TCRdb carries this immuneACCESS record with in-frame sequences only. Its versions omit some clonotypes, under half of them owing to an unresolved V gene in the studies checked, with the rest unexplained. The D gene and trimming were derived from the DNA, and the V and J assignments and clone size from that table. Present in this sample are 25,000 to 35,000 clones, 84% of which were seen just once. Approximately 0.88% of the sample is held by the ten biggest clonotypes.

Summary of the overall study and its limitations: Baseline diversity similar to that of newly diagnosed patients was observed in trial patients achieving complete response, whereas significantly lower diversity was observed in partial responders and progressors. Patients starting nivolumab less than 1 year after ASCT had lower diversity and were excluded from later analyses to avoid confounding by immune reconstitution. Newly diagnosed patients were reported to have lower baseline TCR diversity than healthy donors, and relapsed/refractory patients were reported to have lower baseline TCR diversity still. The study was limited to a single clinical trial cohort, and causes of repertoire differences, possibly disease activity or prior therapy, remained undefined. A significant rise by C4D1 was seen in CD4+ but not CD8+ TCR diversity (p=0.0027 vs p=0.16), with the rise being most apparent in complete responders (p=0.02).

The chain is made from TRBV5-1 and TRBJ2-5; the D gene is perhaps TRBD1, on 5 matching bases. The end of the DNA aligns better with TRBJ2-7, so the J call may be wrong. The TCR was taken from a human donor with classical Hodgkin lymphoma. The source material was CD4+ T cells from blood, sampled before the fourth cycle of nivolumab. At the DNA level, the sequence is TGCGCCAGCAGCCTCCCGCAGGGAAACGAGCAGTACTTC. The encoded protein is CASSLPQGNEQYF.